This T cell receptor beta chain was sequenced for a study of blood T cell repertoires in COVID-19. Study-wide background: Sample material is recorded as cDNA or gDNA derived from T cells, B-cell-depleted T cells, or PBMCs.

Some clones are missing from TCRdb's copy, which holds only in-frame ones; the method was immunoSEQ multiplex PCR. The sample has a few hundred thousand clones, just over 85% seen once. The CDR3 loop spans 12 amino acids. Trimming pared 10 bases from V and 1 base from J, leaving 9 bases between. CDR1 is SGHNT and CDR2 is YYREEE in the germline V gene (reference sequence). In this sample, this clone turned up a few times. The sequenced sample was PBMCs or T cells enriched from blood (not recorded which). The receptor comes from a woman between 50 and 59 years old with acute COVID-19. The gene calls are TRBV5-4 and TRBJ2-4, with a possible D match to TRBD1 (6 bases). The CDR3 here is CAPQGAKNIQYF. The CDR3 DNA reads TGTGCCCCCCAGGGGGCCAAAAACATTCAGTACTTC.